This T cell receptor (beta chain) was recorded in a study of blood T cell repertoires in COVID-19. Study in general: Donors in the United States, Italy and Spain gave samples during acute or convalescent COVID-19. PBMCs, B-cell-depleted T cells, or T cells provided the cDNA or gDNA that made up the material.

Per the authors' pipeline: The assay estimated nucleated cells by amplifying reference gene primers. Generated by immunoSEQ multiplex PCR, the TCRdb table keeps only in-frame clones and is missing some. V and J calls and clone size are copied from that table; D and trimming were computed from the DNA. The sample has about 360,000 clones, more than 75% seen once. As to this clone: Other nucleotide sequences in the sample specify the same CDR3.

This CDR3 is built from 13 residues. Trimming took 6 bases from V and 1 from J, leaving 9 bases between them. The chain carries TRBV12-3 or TRBV12-4 and TRBJ2-5; TRBD2 might be the D (6 bases). The receptor's source is a human donor in a cohort sampled during active COVID-19. The source material was peripheral blood. The CDR3 DNA reads TGTGCCAGCAGCCTGGGGGGCCAAGAGACCCAGTACTTC. Its translation: CASSLGGQETQYF.